Below, 23 T cell receptor beta chains from the same sample are listed, as sequenced in a study of blood T cells in healthy people across ages. Together with a sample-barcoded 5' primer, a J-beta primer mix was included in a second PCR lasting roughly 7 to 11 cycles. TCRdb used MiXCR to reprocess the 5' RACE reads, holding one entry per CDR3 protein. Counted here are 700,000 or so distinct CDR3 sequences, around 38% occurring once; the ten biggest clones make up about 30%. Sequenced input: blood. These receptors were collected from a man aged 80 or over in good health.

The table lists this clonotype with a few counts. A junction end diverges from the germline sequence, so it may reflect a read error. The chain carries TRBV28 and TRBJ1-1; no definite D call. Germline CDR1 reads MDHEN; CDR2 reads SYDVKM. The CDR3 has 16 residues. DNA of the CDR3: TGTGCCAGCAGTTTATCTGTACCCTCCTTAGGCACTGAAGCTTTCTTC. Translating gives CASSLSVPSLGTEAFF.

As to this clonotype: One end of the junction varies from germline; a read error may be responsible. Written as DNA, the CDR3 is TGTGCCAGTAGCCAAGGCCCCCCGGGGTCCACAGATACGCAGTATTTT. Its translation: CASSQGPPGSTDTQYF. This chain joins TRBV3-1 and TRBJ2-3, with D tentatively TRBD2 (5 bases). This CDR3 region has 16 residues. Germline-derived CDR1 and CDR2 are LGHDT and YNNKEL (reference sequence).

This rearrangement joins TRBV29-1 to TRBJ2-1, with 9 bases that match TRBD2. The tail of the sequence fits TRBJ2-7 better, so the J call may be wrong. The CDR3 contains 14 residues. The germline CDR1 and CDR2 sequences are SQVTM and ANQGSEA. Here the CDR3 DNA reads TGCAGCGTTGATGGCGGGAGGGCCTACAATGAGCAGTACTTC. It is translated as CSVDGGRAYNEQYF.

This clonotype occurred a few times. In DNA form, the CDR3 reads TGTGCCACCATGTCCCTAGCGGCTCCTAGGGAGCAGTACTTC. This gives the protein CATMSLAAPREQYF. The gene calls are TRBV27 and TRBJ2-7, with TRBD2 matching 7 bases. This CDR3 is built from 14 residues. The germline V gene encodes CDR1 MNHEY and CDR2 SMNVEV (reference sequence). V trimming: 10 bases; J trimming: 7 bases; junction bases outside the gene matches: 16.

This clonotype showed up just a few times. This chain uses TRBV6-2 or TRBV6-3 with TRBJ2-4; TRBD1 agrees at 8 bases. The DNA end is more similar to TRBJ2-7, so the J call may be wrong. CDR3 length equals 13 residues. Germline CDR1 reads MNHEY; CDR2 reads SVGEGT. Written as DNA, the CDR3 is TGTGCCAGCAGTCCCGGACAGGGAACCGAGCAGTACTTC. Its translation: CASSPGQGTEQYF.

The J gene is TRBJ2-1, the V gene TRBV27; 10 bases fit TRBD2. The end of the DNA aligns better with TRBJ2-7, so the J call may be wrong. The CDR3 runs 19 residues. The germline V gene has CDR1 MNHEY and CDR2 SMNVEV (reference sequence). CDR3 sequence (DNA): TGTGCCAGCAGTTTACGCTCCGTTCTAGCGGGAGAACCCTACAATGAGCAGTACTTC. Translated, it gives CASSLRSVLAGEPYNEQYF.

The sample holds a few counts of this clonotype. The V and J genes are TRBV12-3 or TRBV12-4 and TRBJ1-2, with a weak D call TRBD1 (5 bases). V lost 5 bases, J lost 4 bases, and 14 bases lay in between. CDR3 length: 14 residues. Written as DNA, the CDR3 is TGTGCCAGCAGTGCCCCCGGGGCGCCCTATGGCTACACCTTC. Translation gives CASSAPGAPYGYTF.

The rearrangement uses TRBV28 and TRBJ1-5, with TRBD1 matching over 7 bases. CDR3 length: 13 amino acids. Germline-derived CDR1 and CDR2 are MDHEN and SYDVKM. V trimming: 6 bases; J trimming: 5 bases; junction bases outside the gene matches: 4. DNA for the CDR3: TGTGCCAGCAGGACGGGACAGCATCAGCCCCAGCATTTT. Translation: CASRTGQHQPQHF.

J is TRBJ1-4 and V is TRBV3-1; D is unclear. Germline assignment: CDR1 LGHDT and CDR2 YNNKEL (reference sequence). The CDR3 contains 13 residues. The germline V and J ends were trimmed by 1 base and 6 bases, with 6 bases remaining between them. The CDR3 spells CASSQVLDEKLFF. CDR3 DNA sequence: TGTGCCAGCAGCCAAGTTTTAGATGAAAAACTGTTTTTT.

This clonotype came up many times. This sequence joins TRBV28 and TRBJ2-1, with D unresolved. There are 17 residues in the CDR3. Germline lookup yields CDR1 MDHEN and CDR2 SYDVKM. Trimming stripped 6 bases from V and 5 bases from J, with 23 bases between. Here the CDR3 reads CASRPNYFDPPNNEQFF. The CDR3 nucleotides read TGTGCCAGCAGACCCAACTACTTCGACCCACCGAACAATGAGCAGTTCTTC.

The chain recombines TRBV5-1 with TRBJ2-7; 9 bases match TRBD2. Germline CDR1 reads SGHRS; CDR2 reads YFSETQ. CDR3 length equals 16 residues. Germline trimming cut 0 bases from V and 0 bases from J; bases unmatched to any gene: 4. CDR3 protein: CASSLDSGGTSYEQYF. As DNA, the CDR3 is TGCGCCAGCAGCTTGGACAGCGGGGGGACCTCCTACGAGCAGTACTTC.

A few counts support this clonotype. J is TRBJ1-6 and V is TRBV6-6; D is possibly TRBD1 (5 bases). Trimming stripped 6 bases from V and 7 bases from J, with 13 bases between. The CDR3 loop spans 14 amino acids. Germline V gene lookup returns CDR1 MNHNY and CDR2 SVGAGI (reference sequence). The CDR3 DNA sequence: TGTGCCAGCAGCAGAGGGGTAGGGAATTCACCCCTCCACTTT. It encodes CASSRGVGNSPLHF.

CDR3 sequence (DNA): TGCGCCAGCAGCTCCCACCCAGAAGAGACCCAGTACTTC. It is translated as CASSSHPEETQYF. The chain recombines TRBV5-1 with TRBJ2-5; D unclear. Trimming stripped 3 bases from V and 3 bases from J, with 9 bases between. This CDR3 is built from 13 residues. Germline V gives CDR1 SGHRS, CDR2 YFSETQ.

As DNA, the CDR3 is TGTGCCAGCAGTAACAGGGGCCTGTTTGGCTACACCTTC. Encoded protein: CASSNRGLFGYTF. The V call is TRBV6-1, the J call TRBJ1-2; 7 nucleotides align to TRBD1. The CDR3 sequence is 13 residues long. Germline loops: CDR1 MNHNS, CDR2 SASEGT. V shed 5 bases, J shed 7 bases, and the junction held 7 bases outside the gene matches.

V is TRBV20-1 and J is TRBJ2-7; D possibly corresponds to TRBD2 (5 bases). Germline loops: CDR1 DFQATT, CDR2 SNEGSKA (reference sequence). With 0 bases removed from V and 2 bases from J, the gap between germline ends came to 14 bases. CDR3 length: 15 residues. The CDR3 reads CSARDPRALTYEQYF. The CDR3 DNA sequence: TGCAGTGCTAGAGATCCGAGGGCACTAACCTACGAGCAGTACTTC.

The chain links TRBV11-2 to TRBJ1-1; 9 nucleotides match TRBD1. The CDR3 sequence is 16 residues long. Germline V gene data show CDR1 as SGHAT and CDR2 as FQNNGV. Losses at the gene ends were 3 bases for V and 3 bases for J; bases not matched to a gene: 8. This CDR3 is CASSFRTGAGDTEAFF. The CDR3 DNA follows: TGTGCCAGCAGCTTCCGGACAGGGGCGGGGGACACTGAAGCTTTCTTT.

This chain links TRBV12-3 or TRBV12-4 with TRBJ2-1; unclear D gene. This CDR3 is 14 amino acids long. The V gene lost 7 bases and the J gene lost 0 bases, with 10 bases spanning the gap. CDR3 protein: CASMSRSSYNEQFF. CDR3 in DNA: TGTGCCAGCATGAGTCGGAGCTCCTACAATGAGCAGTTCTTC.

This rearrangement joins TRBV4-2 to TRBJ2-3; 16 bases fit TRBD2. V dropped 0 bases and J dropped 7; count of bases not matched to a gene: 25. The CDR3 spans 24 residues. Per germline, CDR1 LGHNA and CDR2 YNFKEQ. This CDR3 is CASSQDSGGQPGLAGGRGDYTQYF. The CDR3 region has the DNA TGTGCCAGCAGCCAAGACTCTGGGGGCCAACCGGGACTAGCGGGAGGGCGAGGAGATTATACGCAGTATTTT.

V is TRBV20-1 and J is TRBJ1-1; D gene unclear. V was cut by 4 bases and J by 11 bases, with 26 bases left in between. CDR1 is DFQATT, CDR2 SNEGSKA, per germline (reference sequence). The CDR3 has 15 amino acids. The CDR3 DNA follows: TGCAGTGCTATTGGGCAAGGGTTTTCTCAATCGGGGGCTTTCTTT. Its translation: CSAIGQGFSQSGAFF.

The chain joins TRBV6-2 or TRBV6-3 to TRBJ2-5; D is perhaps TRBD1 or TRBD2 (5 bases each). The J call may not be correct, given that the DNA end is closer to TRBJ2-7. The CDR3 totals 15 residues. Germline V lookup: CDR1 MNHEY, CDR2 SVGEGT. CDR3 sequence reads: CASSYEGTPLYEQYF. The CDR3 bases are TGTGCCAGCAGTTACGAAGGGACCCCTCTCTACGAGCAGTACTTC.

This chain uses TRBV6-2 or TRBV6-3 with TRBJ2-3; D unclear. The CDR3 has 14 amino acids. Germline CDR1 reads MNHEY; CDR2 reads SVGEGT. The V end lost 11 bases, the J end lost 2 bases, and 17 bases lay between the germline ends. CDR3 sequence: CAGSLGSFTDTQYF. The CDR3 DNA reads TGTGCCGGCTCTCTAGGGTCTTTCACAGATACGCAGTATTTT.

This clonotype was detected only a few times. This chain joins TRBV25-1 and TRBJ2-7, with unresolved D. The J call may be faulty, since TRBJ2-5 better matches the DNA end. The CDR3 extends over 15 amino acids. Germline values: CDR1 MGHDK, CDR2 SYGVNS. The CDR3 reads CASSESKQLSETQYF. In DNA form, the CDR3 reads TGTGCCAGCAGTGAATCAAAACAACTCTCGGAGACCCAGTACTTC.

This clonotype was seen a few times. J is TRBJ1-6 and V is TRBV7-2; TRBD1 aligns across 10 bases. The V and J ends lost 4 bases and 15 bases, in that order; junction bases with no gene match: 6. Germline V gene lookup returns CDR1 SGHTA and CDR2 FQGNSA. This CDR3 comprises 13 residues. The CDR3 coding sequence is TGTGCCAGCAGCTCTCCGGGACAGGGGTTCCTCCACTTT. Protein: CASSSPGQGFLHF.